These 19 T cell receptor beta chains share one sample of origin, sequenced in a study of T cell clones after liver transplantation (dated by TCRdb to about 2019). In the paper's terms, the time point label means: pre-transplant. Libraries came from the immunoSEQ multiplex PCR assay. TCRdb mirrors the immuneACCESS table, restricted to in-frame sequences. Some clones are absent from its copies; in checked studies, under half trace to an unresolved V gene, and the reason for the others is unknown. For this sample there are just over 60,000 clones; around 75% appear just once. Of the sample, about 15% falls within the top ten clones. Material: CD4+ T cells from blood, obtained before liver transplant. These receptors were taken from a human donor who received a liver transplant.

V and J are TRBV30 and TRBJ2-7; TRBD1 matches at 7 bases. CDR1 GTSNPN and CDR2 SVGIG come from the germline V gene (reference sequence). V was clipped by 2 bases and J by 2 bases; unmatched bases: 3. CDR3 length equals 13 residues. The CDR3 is CAWSNRGPYEQYF. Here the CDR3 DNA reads TGTGCCTGGAGTAACAGGGGACCCTACGAGCAGTACTTC.

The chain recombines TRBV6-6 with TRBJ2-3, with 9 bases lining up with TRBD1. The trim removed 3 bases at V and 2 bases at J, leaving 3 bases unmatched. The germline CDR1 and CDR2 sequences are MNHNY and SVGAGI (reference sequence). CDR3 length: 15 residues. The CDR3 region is CASSYGDRVTDTQYF. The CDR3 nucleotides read TGTGCCAGCAGTTATGGGGACAGGGTCACAGATACGCAGTATTTT.

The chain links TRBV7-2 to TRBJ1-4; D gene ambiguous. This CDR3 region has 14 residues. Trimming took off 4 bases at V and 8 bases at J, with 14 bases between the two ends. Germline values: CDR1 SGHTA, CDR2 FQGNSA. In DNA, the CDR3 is TGTGCCAGCAGCTCGGGGAGGGCGGGGGAAAAACTGTTTTTT. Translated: CASSSGRAGEKLFF.

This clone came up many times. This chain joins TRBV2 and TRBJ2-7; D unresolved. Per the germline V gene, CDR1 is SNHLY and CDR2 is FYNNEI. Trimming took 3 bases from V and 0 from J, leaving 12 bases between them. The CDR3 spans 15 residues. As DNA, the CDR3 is TGTGCCAGCAGTGAGAGCCGAATCCGCTCCTACGAGCAGTACTTC. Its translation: CASSESRIRSYEQYF.

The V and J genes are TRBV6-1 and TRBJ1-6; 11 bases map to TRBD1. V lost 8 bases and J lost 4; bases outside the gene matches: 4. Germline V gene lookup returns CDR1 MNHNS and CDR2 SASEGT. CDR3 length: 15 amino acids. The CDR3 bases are TGTGCCAGCGGACAGGGGGCGGCTTATAATTCACCCCTCCACTTT. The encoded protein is CASGQGAAYNSPLHF.

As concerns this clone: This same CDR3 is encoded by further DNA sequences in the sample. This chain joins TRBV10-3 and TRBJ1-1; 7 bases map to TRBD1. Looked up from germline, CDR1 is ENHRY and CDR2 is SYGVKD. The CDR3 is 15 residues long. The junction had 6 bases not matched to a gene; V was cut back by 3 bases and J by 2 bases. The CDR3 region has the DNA TGTGCCATCAGTGACCCCGGGACAGCTAACACTGAAGCTTTCTTT. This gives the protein CAISDPGTANTEAFF.

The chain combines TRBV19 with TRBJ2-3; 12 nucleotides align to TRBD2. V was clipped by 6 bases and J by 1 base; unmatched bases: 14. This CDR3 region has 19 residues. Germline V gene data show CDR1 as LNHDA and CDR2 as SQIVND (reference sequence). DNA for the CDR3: TGTGCCAGTAGGCCACTAGCGGGGGGCCCCTTGAGCGGCACAGATACGCAGTATTTT. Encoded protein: CASRPLAGGPLSGTDTQYF.

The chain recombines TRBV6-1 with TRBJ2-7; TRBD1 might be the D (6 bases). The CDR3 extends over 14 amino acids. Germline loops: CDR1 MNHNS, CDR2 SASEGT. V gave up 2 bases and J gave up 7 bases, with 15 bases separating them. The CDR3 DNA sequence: TGTGCCAGCAGTGAATTACAGGGTGGAGGAGAGCAGTACTTC. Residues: CASSELQGGGEQYF.

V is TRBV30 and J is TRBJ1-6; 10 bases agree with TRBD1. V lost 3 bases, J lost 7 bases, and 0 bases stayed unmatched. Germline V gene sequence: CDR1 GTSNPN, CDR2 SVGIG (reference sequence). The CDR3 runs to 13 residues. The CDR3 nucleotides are TGTGCCTGGAGGACAGGGGGCAATTCACCCCTCCACTTT. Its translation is CAWRTGGNSPLHF.

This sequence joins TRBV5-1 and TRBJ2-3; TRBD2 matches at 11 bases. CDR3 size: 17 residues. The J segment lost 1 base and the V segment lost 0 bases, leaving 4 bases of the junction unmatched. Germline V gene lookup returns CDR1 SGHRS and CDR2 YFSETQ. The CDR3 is CASSLAQTSGGTDTQYF. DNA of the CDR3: TGCGCCAGCAGCTTGGCCCAGACTAGCGGGGGCACAGATACGCAGTATTTT.

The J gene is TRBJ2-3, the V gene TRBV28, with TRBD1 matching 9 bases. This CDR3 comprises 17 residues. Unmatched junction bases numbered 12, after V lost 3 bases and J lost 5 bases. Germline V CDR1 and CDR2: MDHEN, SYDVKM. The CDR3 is CASSLSGQGRVGDTQYF. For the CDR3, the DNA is TGTGCCAGCAGTTTGTCGGGACAGGGCCGTGTGGGAGATACGCAGTATTTT. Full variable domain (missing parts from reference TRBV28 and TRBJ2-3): DVKVTQSSRYLVKRTGEKVFLECVQDMDHENMFWYRQDPGLGLRLIYFSYDVKMKEKGDIPEGYSVSREKKERFSLILESASTNQTSMYLCASSLSGQGRVGDTQYFGPGTRLTVL.

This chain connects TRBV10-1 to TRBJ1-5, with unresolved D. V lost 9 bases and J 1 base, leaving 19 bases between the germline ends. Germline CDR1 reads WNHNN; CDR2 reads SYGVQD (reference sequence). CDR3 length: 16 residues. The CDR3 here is CASPPYSLRSNQPQHF. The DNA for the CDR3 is TGCGCCAGTCCTCCTTATTCCCTACGGAGCAATCAGCCCCAGCATTTT.

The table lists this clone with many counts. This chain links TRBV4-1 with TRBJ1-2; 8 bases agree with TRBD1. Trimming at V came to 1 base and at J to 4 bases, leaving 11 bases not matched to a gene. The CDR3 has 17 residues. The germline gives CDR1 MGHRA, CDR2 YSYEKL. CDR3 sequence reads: CASSQASGGQEAYGYTF. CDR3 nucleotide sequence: TGCGCCAGCAGCCAAGCTTCAGGGGGCCAAGAGGCCTATGGCTACACCTTC.

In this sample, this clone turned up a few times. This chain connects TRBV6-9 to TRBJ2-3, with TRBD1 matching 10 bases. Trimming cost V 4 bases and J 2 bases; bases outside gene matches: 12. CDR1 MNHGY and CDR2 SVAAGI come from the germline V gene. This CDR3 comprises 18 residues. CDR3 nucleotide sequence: TGTGCCAGCAGTTTCTGGACAGGGGGGCCCTACAACACAGATACGCAGTATTTT. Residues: CASSFWTGGPYNTDTQYF.

The CDR3: CASSSQTGFVTEAFF. The CDR3 DNA follows: TGTGCCAGCAGCTCCCAGACAGGTTTCGTCACTGAAGCTTTCTTT. The chain links TRBV7-9 to TRBJ1-1; TRBD1 might be the D (6 bases). CDR3 length equals 15 residues. The V end was cut by 4 bases, the J end by 4 bases, with 16 bases between. Germline CDR1 and CDR2: SEHNR and FQNEAQ (reference sequence).

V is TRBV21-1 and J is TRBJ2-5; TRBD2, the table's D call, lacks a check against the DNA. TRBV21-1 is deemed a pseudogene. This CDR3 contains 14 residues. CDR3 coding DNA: TGTGCCAGCAGCAAATCCCGGAGGCAAGAGACCCAGTACTTC. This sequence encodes CASSKSRRQETQYF.

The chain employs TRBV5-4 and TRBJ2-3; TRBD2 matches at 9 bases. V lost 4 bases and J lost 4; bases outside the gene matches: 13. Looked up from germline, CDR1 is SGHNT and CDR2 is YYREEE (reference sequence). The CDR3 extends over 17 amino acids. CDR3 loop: CASSTGGAGGRADTQYF. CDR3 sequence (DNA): TGTGCCAGCAGCACGGGAGGAGCGGGGGGCCGGGCAGATACGCAGTATTTT.

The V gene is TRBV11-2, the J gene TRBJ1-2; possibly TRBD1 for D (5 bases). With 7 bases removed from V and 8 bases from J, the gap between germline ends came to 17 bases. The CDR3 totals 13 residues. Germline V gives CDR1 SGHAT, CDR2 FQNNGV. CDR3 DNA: TGTGCCAGCACCAAAGCGGGGGAGGGAGGCTACACCTTC. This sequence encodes CASTKAGEGGYTF.

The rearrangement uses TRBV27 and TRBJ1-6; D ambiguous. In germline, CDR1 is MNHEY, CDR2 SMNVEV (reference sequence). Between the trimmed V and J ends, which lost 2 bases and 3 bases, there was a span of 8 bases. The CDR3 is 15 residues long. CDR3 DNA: TGTGCCAGCAGTTTAAACAGCTTCTATAATTCACCCCTCCACTTT. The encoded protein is CASSLNSFYNSPLHF.